This T cell receptor beta chain was recorded in a study of lymphopenia after photon versus proton radiotherapy. Study-wide findings and caveats: Oligoclonal CD8+ Temra expansion after nadir drove photon patients' diversity drop. Survival link was tested only in deceased patients; proton benefit remains a possibility.

Only in-frame clones appear in the TCRdb table, and some are missing; sequencing was by immunoSEQ multiplex PCR. The repertoire consists of some 70,000 clones, with about 87% occurring once and the leading ten covering 9.5% to 14%. Per the germline V gene, CDR1 is MNHEY and CDR2 is SVGAGI. The length of the CDR3 is 15 residues. V shed 7 bases, J shed 1 base, and the junction held 10 bases outside the gene matches. Points on this clone: Its specificity is not known.

The input for sequencing was peripheral blood, taken from a patient treated with proton-based radiotherapy. This clonotype was sampled from an elderly man with esophageal cancer. The chain recombines TRBV6-5 with TRBJ2-7; 7 bases are a match to TRBD2. This CDR3 reads CASKSGGGASYEQYF. CDR3 sequence (DNA): TGTGCCAGCAAATCCGGGGGAGGGGCATCCTACGAGCAGTACTTC.